The 2 T cell receptor beta chains given below trace back to one sample, sequenced in a study of T cells after yellow fever vaccination. MiXCR, applied by TCRdb to the 5' RACE reads, yields one record per CDR3 protein. The sample lists 65,000 to 70,000 distinct CDR3 sequences, approximately 5% occurring once. Here the sequenced sample was CD4+ T cells sorted from PBMCs, taken about 2 weeks after the first yellow fever vaccination. Receptors were obtained from a man aged 18 to 30 who received the YFV17D yellow fever vaccine.

Ten or more counts support this clonotype. The gene calls are TRBV5-1 and TRBJ1-2; 9 nucleotides match TRBD1. The CDR3 consists of 14 residues. The junction had 6 bases not matched to a gene; V was cut back by 4 bases and J by 5 bases. Germline assignment: CDR1 SGHRS and CDR2 YFSETQ. In DNA, the CDR3 is TGCGCCAGCAGCCTACAGGGGGCGAGTTATGGCTACACCTTC. This translates into CASSLQGASYGYTF.

This clonotype appeared many times. The CDR3 is CASTGGYSGANVLTF. DNA of the CDR3: TGTGCCAGTACAGGGGGGTACTCTGGGGCCAACGTCCTGACTTTC. This chain uses TRBV6-1 with TRBJ2-6; TRBD1 matches at 8 bases. Per the germline V gene, CDR1 is MNHNS and CDR2 is SASEGT. After removal of 9 bases from V and 0 bases from J, the junction contained 4 bases not matched to a gene. CDR3 size: 15 residues.